A single sample gave rise to the 20 T cell receptor beta chains below, sequenced in a study of circulating tumor DNA in untreated peripheral T-cell lymphoma. Only in-frame clones appear in the TCRdb table, and some are missing; sequencing was by immunoSEQ multiplex PCR. The sample has 2,200 or so clones; 60% to 80% are singletons. Sequenced sample: tumor tissue. The receptors shown here come from a human donor with peripheral T-cell lymphoma.

Turning to this clone: The junction differs from germline at one of its ends, possibly a read error. The V call is TRBV30, the J call TRBJ1-1; D gene unclear. The CDR3 covers 12 residues. Germline loops: CDR1 GTSNPN, CDR2 SVGIG (reference sequence). The CDR3 reads CAWSTVGTETFF. The CDR3 nucleotides read TGTGCCTGGAGCACGGTGGGCACTGAAACTTTCTTT. Filled out from reference TRBV30 and TRBJ1-1, the complete variable domain reads SQTIHQWPATLVQPVGSPLSLECTVEGTSNPNLYWYRQAAGRGLQLLFYSVGIGQISSEVPQNLSASRPQDRQFILSSKKLLLSDSGFYLCAWSTVGTETFFGQGTRLTVV.

The rearrangement links TRBV18 to TRBJ1-5; D perhaps matches TRBD1 (5 bases). Trimming pared 5 bases from V and 1 base from J, leaving 9 bases between. The CDR3 covers 14 residues. The germline gives CDR1 KGHSH, CDR2 LQKENI. In nucleotides, the CDR3 is TGTGCCAGCTCAACACAGGAAAGCAATCAGCCCCAGCATTTT. Translating it yields CASSTQESNQPQHF.

The chain has TRBV19 and TRBJ2-1; 7 nucleotides agree with TRBD2. This CDR3 region has 13 residues. V was pared by 4 bases and J by 4 bases, with 1 base of the junction left unmatched. Germline V gene sequence: CDR1 LNHDA, CDR2 SQIVND (reference sequence). CDR3 nucleotide sequence: TGTGCCAGTAGTAGGGACTATTACAATGAGCAGTTCTTC. This codes for CASSRDYYNEQFF.

The V gene is TRBV1, the J gene TRBJ2-5; the table calls TRBD1, which could not be checked here. TRBV1 is deemed a pseudogene. This CDR3 comprises 13 residues. CDR3 in amino acids: CASSRGQQETQYF. In nucleotides, the CDR3 is TGCGCCAGCAGCCGTGGACAGCAAGAGACCCAGTACTTC.

This sequence joins TRBV6-8 and TRBJ2-7, with 9 bases lining up with TRBD1. Germline loops: CDR1 MNHGY, CDR2 SAAAGT. The CDR3 is made up of 12 amino acids. Unmatched junction bases numbered 3, after V lost 6 bases and J lost 6 bases. The CDR3 region is CASRQGAREQYF. In DNA, the CDR3 is TGTGCCAGCAGACAGGGGGCGCGCGAGCAGTACTTC.

The chain is built from TRBV6-8 and TRBJ2-5; either TRBD1 or TRBD2 may supply D (5 bases each). Germline values: CDR1 MNHGY, CDR2 SAAAGT. The CDR3 is made up of 14 amino acids. Trimming removed 10 bases from V and 4 bases from J, with 19 bases in between. CDR3 nucleotide sequence: TGTGCCACCCGTTATGGGGCTAGCCGAGAGACCCAGTACTTC. This translates into CATRYGASRETQYF.

The V call is TRBV18, the J call TRBJ1-1; D perhaps matches TRBD1 (6 bases). V was clipped by 1 base and J by 3 bases, with 9 bases between them. The CDR3 runs 14 residues. CDR1 is KGHSH and CDR2 is LQKENI in the germline V gene. The CDR3, as DNA: TGTGCCAGCTCACCACGACAGGACCACACTGAAGCTTTCTTT. Protein sequence: CASSPRQDHTEAFF.

The CDR3 DNA is TGTGCCAGTAGTAGGGGACAGCTCTACGAGCAGTACTTC. Translating it yields CASSRGQLYEQYF. V usage is TRBV19 and J usage is TRBJ2-7; TRBD1 aligns across 7 bases. There are 13 residues in the CDR3. V was clipped by 4 bases and J by 3 bases; unmatched bases: 3. Germline CDR1 reads LNHDA; CDR2 reads SQIVND (reference sequence).

V usage is TRBV7-2 and J usage is TRBJ2-4, with 8 bases lining up with TRBD1. The CDR3 extends over 13 amino acids. The junction had 4 bases not matched to a gene; V was cut back by 3 bases and J by 9 bases. Germline V gene data show CDR1 as SGHTA and CDR2 as FQGNSA. CDR3 sequence (DNA): TGTGCCAGCAGCTTTGACAGGGGAAGCATTCAGTACTTC. Encoded protein: CASSFDRGSIQYF. Drawing the rest from reference TRBV7-2 and TRBJ2-4, the complete variable domain is GAGVSQSPSNKVTEKGKDVELRCDPISGHTALYWYRQSLGQGLEFLIYFQGNSAPDKSGLPSDRFSAERTGGSVSTLTIQRTQQEDSAVYLCASSFDRGSIQYFGAGTRLSVL.

V is TRBV10-3 and J is TRBJ2-1; D not resolved. Germline assignment: CDR1 ENHRY and CDR2 SYGVKD. The CDR3 spans 16 residues. The V and J ends lost 4 bases and 8 bases respectively, with 21 bases between them. The CDR3 loop reads CAISANWGLGPDEQFF. The CDR3 nucleotides are TGTGCCATCAGTGCGAATTGGGGATTAGGACCGGATGAGCAGTTCTTC.

This clone occurred a few times. The chain combines TRBV19 with TRBJ1-1; no firm D call. Trimming pared 4 bases from V and 4 bases from J, leaving 7 bases between. CDR1 LNHDA and CDR2 SQIVND come from the germline V gene (reference sequence). The CDR3 sequence is 12 residues long. In DNA, the CDR3 is TGTGCCAGTAGTACCTCGCCCACTGAAGCTTTCTTT. This encodes CASSTSPTEAFF.

J is TRBJ1-2 and V is TRBV1; TRBD1 is taken as the D call from the table, unchecked against the DNA. TRBV1 is a documented pseudogene. This CDR3 has 16 amino acids. This CDR3 reads CASSQVRDRGTYGYTF. CDR3 DNA: TGCGCCAGCAGCCAAGTGAGGGACAGGGGCACCTATGGCTACACCTTC.

This clone was counted a single time. This chain connects TRBV14 to TRBJ1-2; D call uncertain. Trimming removed 0 bases at V and 4 bases at J, with 6 bases between. This CDR3 spans 13 amino acids. The germline gives CDR1 SGHDN, CDR2 FVKESK. CDR3 amino acids: CASSQDWSYGYTF. In nucleotides, the CDR3 is TGTGCCAGCAGCCAAGATTGGAGCTATGGCTACACCTTC. Looking up the rest from reference TRBV14 and TRBJ1-2 gives the full variable domain: EAGVTQFPSHSVIEKGQTVTLRCDPISGHDNLYWYRRVMGKEIKFLLHFVKESKQDESGMPNNRFLAERTGGTYSTLKVQPAELEDSGVYFCASSQDWSYGYTFGSGTRLTVV.

The V and J genes are TRBV6-8 and TRBJ2-2; D gene uncertain. The V end lost 7 bases, the J end lost 2 bases, and 8 bases lay between the germline ends. This CDR3 comprises 13 residues. The germline V gene encodes CDR1 MNHGY and CDR2 SAAAGT. In DNA, the CDR3 is TGTGCCAGCACAAGCGTAAACACCGGGGAGCTGTTTTTT. Protein: CASTSVNTGELFF.

Details on this clone: One junction end disagrees with the germline gene, perhaps due to a read error. The rearrangement links TRBV11-1 to TRBJ1-1; D is perhaps TRBD1 (5 bases). The CDR3 extends over 14 amino acids. The germline V gene encodes CDR1 SGHAT and CDR2 FQDESV (reference sequence). In nucleotides, the CDR3 is TGTGCCAGCAGTTTAGGGACGGGGGTTGCTGAAGCTTTCTTT. This sequence encodes CASSLGTGVAEAFF.

The V and J genes are TRBV1 and TRBJ2-3. TRBV1 is a pseudogene locus. This CDR3 has 17 residues. The CDR3 nucleotides are TGCGCCAGCAGCCAAAATGGGGCGAGGGTTAGCACAGATACGCAGTATTTT. Its translation: CASSQNGARVSTDTQYF.

This chain uses TRBV29-1 with TRBJ2-5, with D tentatively TRBD1 or TRBD2 (6 bases each). Per the germline V gene, CDR1 is SQVTM and CDR2 is ANQGSEA. CDR3 length: 12 amino acids. Deletions cut 7 bases from V and 5 bases from J, with 14 bases between. The CDR3 protein is CSGVGGDETQYF. The CDR3 DNA reads as TGCAGCGGCGTGGGGGGCGACGAGACCCAGTACTTC.

This clone was detected only once. This rearrangement joins TRBV18 to TRBJ2-2; 7 bases are a match to TRBD1. The CDR3 totals 14 residues. Germline CDR1 reads KGHSH; CDR2 reads LQKENI. Trimming removed 6 bases from V and 4 bases from J; junction bases left unmatched: 5. CDR3 sequence reads: CASSLDRVTGELFF. The CDR3 nucleotides are TGTGCCAGCTCGTTAGACAGGGTCACCGGGGAGCTGTTTTTT.

The chain couples TRBV11-3 to TRBJ2-7; 10 bases are a match to TRBD1. CDR3 length: 17 amino acids. The V segment lost 5 bases and the J segment 3 bases; nucleotides outside the gene matches: 13. The V gene's germline CDR1 is SGHNT and CDR2 YENEEA. In nucleotides, the CDR3 is TGTGCCAGCAGCATCAGAGCCGGGACAGGGGTGGGCTACGAGCAGTACTTC. Protein sequence: CASSIRAGTGVGYEQYF.

This clone was seen a handful of times. The chain links TRBV18 to TRBJ2-3, with TRBD2 matching over 9 bases. V lost 1 base, J lost 7 bases, and 9 bases stayed unmatched. The CDR3 is made up of 16 amino acids. The V gene's germline CDR1 is KGHSH and CDR2 LQKENI. The CDR3, as DNA: TGTGCCAGCTCACCACTGTCTAGCGGGATGGCAAATACGCAGTATTTT. It is translated as CASSPLSSGMANTQYF. Supplemented by reference TRBV18 and TRBJ2-3, the full variable domain reads NAGVMQNPRHLVRRRGQEARLRCSPMKGHSHVYWYRQLPEEGLKFMVYLQKENIIDESGMPKERFSAEFPKEGPSILRIQQVVRGDSAAYFCASSPLSSGMANTQYFGPGTRLTVL.